The present TCR beta chain was sequenced within a study of shared clonotypes between healthy human individuals (dated by TCRdb to the early 2020s). For context, the study as a whole: The cohort comprised a couple of women and three men aged 18 to 49 years. For each donor, CD4 naive and CD4 memory were each run on three plates, CD8 naive on two plates, and CD8 memory on one plate. The study deeply sequenced blood TCR repertoires of five healthy adults to estimate repertoire size and the extent of clonotype sharing between individuals. Each donor's leukapheresis produced roughly between about 0.8 and 10 billion PBMCs. Different laboratories and diverse techniques were used to prepare libraries and sequence TCR repertoires, to increase sequencing depth and limit assay-specific biases.

Remarks on this clone: Its binding antigen is unknown. No much larger clonotype is one base removed from it; base qualities were not supplied.

Using the deep immunoSEQ assay, multiplex PCR amplified TCR CDR3 regions from genomic DNA. Extracted genomic DNA from each cell subset was spread evenly across all wells of several immunoSEQ 96-well plates, with each plate serving as a replicate. For sorted subsets, each replicate PCR was loaded with about 0.2 ug genomic DNA, equivalent to 30,000 or so T cell genomes. The purified libraries were quantified using a Qubit 3.0 fluorometer, sized with a Bioanalyzer 2100, and then quantified again using the KAPA Library Quantification kit. Every immunoSEQ 96-well plate was sequenced on a separate single-read 150-cycle Illumina NextSeq 550 flow cell. The paper's data handling went like this. Because the immunoSEQ output included only junctional sequences and no quality scores, the filtering could not be the same as the filtering used for full-length reads. Sequences were annotated with PyIR, a Python wrapper for IgBLAST v1.9, and V/J genes and CDR3 were assigned using IMGT germline references. Reads were removed for weak V/J assignments (E-value above 1e-6), missing CDR3, stop codons, out-of-frame junctions, or ambiguous translated residues. V3J clonotypes were defined by identical inferred V gene, J gene, and CDR3 amino acid sequence. Percentage overlap between repertoires was computed as shared unique clonotypes divided by the size of the smaller repertoire. RTK rarefaction, the Chao1 estimator, and Recon v2.1 estimates of unobserved clonotypes were used to assess repertoire richness. OLGA was used to compute generation probabilities for all TCRbeta clonotypes that the gDNA method yielded from a few donors. TCRdb obtained this table from immuneACCESS and retained in-frame rearrangements with V and J assigned. These tables miss some clones; where compared with another copy, unresolved V genes account for less than half of the shortfall, and the remainder is unexplained. The DNA was the basis for D and trimming; V, J and clone size are from that table. The sample records around 2.3 million clones, nearly 97% of which are singletons. Over 0.1% of the sample belongs to the ten largest clones.

From cysteine to phenylalanine, the CDR3 is 13 amino acids long. CDR3 DNA is the only sequence kept; it has 39 bases, read in frame from the first base. V loses 6 bases, J loses 3 bases, and the germline ends lie 11 bases apart. Looking up the germline V gene yields CDR1 MNHEY and CDR2 SVGAGI. Overall study outcomes, separate from this receptor: Naive subsets generally had larger estimated clonotype richness than memory subsets. The genetic and exposure-history diversity represented was limited by the small number of donors. Based on pairwise subsampling, the degree of clonotype sharing among donors was expected to be affected by sequencing depth. Sharing across a few donors was observed for approximately 5% of naive CD4, 3% to 3.5% of naive CD8, about 2.3% of memory CD4, and about 0.39% of memory CD8 clonotypes. Sampling was restricted to blood, and TCR repertoires in tissues likely differ from the TCR repertoires found in blood. Incomplete sequencing was indicated by rarefaction of sorted-subset datasets, despite the large sequencing depth. Compared with non-shared clonotypes, clonotypes shared by all four sorted-subset donors had higher generation probabilities.

The donors were healthy, HIV-negative adults who had no recently reported acute infections or vaccinations. Only Caucasian adults living in Nashville, Tennessee, USA were represented among the donors. Magnetic negative selection was used to enrich CD4+ T cells, after which naive cells were positively selected on CD45RA and the negative fraction became the memory subset. Blood was obtained by leukapheresis, after which PBMCs were separated by Ficoll-Histopaque density gradient centrifugation and cryopreserved in liquid nitrogen vapor phase. Analytical flow cytometry was used to check the purity and quantity of each magnetically sorted T cell population. Each sorted fraction had its genomic DNA isolated and then quantified by UV absorbance on a Nanodrop 2000c.

Specimen: naive CD4+ T cells sorted from blood. Interpreted using the paper, the cell subset or site label stands for: CD45RA+ positively selected. This sequence was found in a man younger than 35 in good health. The chain is encoded by TRBV6-5 joined to TRBJ1-1; possibly the D gene is TRBD1, per 6 matching bases. The sequenced DNA is TGTGCCAGCAGATCCAAGGGGGACACTGAAGCTTTCTTT. It is translated as CASRSKGDTEAFF.